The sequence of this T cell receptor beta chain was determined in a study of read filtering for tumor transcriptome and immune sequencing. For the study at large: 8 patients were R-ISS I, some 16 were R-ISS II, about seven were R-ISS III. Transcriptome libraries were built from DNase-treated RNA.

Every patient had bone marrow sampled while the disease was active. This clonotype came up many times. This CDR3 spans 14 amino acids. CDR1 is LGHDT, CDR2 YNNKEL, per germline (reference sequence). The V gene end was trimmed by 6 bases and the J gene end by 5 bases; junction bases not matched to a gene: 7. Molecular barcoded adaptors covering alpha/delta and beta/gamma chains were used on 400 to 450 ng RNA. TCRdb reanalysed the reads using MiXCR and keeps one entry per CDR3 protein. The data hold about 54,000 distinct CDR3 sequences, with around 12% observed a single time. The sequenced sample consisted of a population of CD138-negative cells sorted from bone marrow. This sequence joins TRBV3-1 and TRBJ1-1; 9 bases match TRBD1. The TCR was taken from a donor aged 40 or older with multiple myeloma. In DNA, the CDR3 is TGTGCCAGCAGAACCGGGACAGGGTCGACTGAAGCTTTCTTT. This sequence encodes CASRTGTGSTEAFF.